This T cell receptor beta chain originates from a study of beta chain features in type 1 diabetes. Every bit of the isolated RNA underwent reverse transcription, so sequencing read expressed TCRB transcripts. Samples of naive, central memory and regulatory T cells yielded a mean of about 3.7 million reads. Sequenced by immunoSEQ multiplex PCR; TCRdb stores in-frame clones only, minus some. The sample has a few hundred thousand clones, around 21% seen once. This CDR3 is 14 amino acids long. CDR1 is SQVTM, CDR2 ANQGSEA, per germline. With 6 bases clipped from V and 5 bases from J, the junction kept 11 bases outside the gene matches. About this clone itself: Antigen unknown.

Study-level results: Among all four CD4+ subsets, Type 1 diabetes patients had TCRB CDR3s that were moderately but significantly shorter.

The TCR sequence derives from a woman aged 40 to 50 with type 1 diabetes. The chain has TRBV29-1 and TRBJ1-1; 8 positions agree with TRBD1. Sequencing was carried out using naive CD4+ T cells from blood. CDR3 sequence (DNA): TGCAGCGTGGGGGACCCTACAGGGGGGACTGAAGCTTTCTTT. Its protein is CSVGDPTGGTEAFF.